Below are 32 T cell receptor beta chains sequenced from a single sample in a study of cytomegalovirus exposure and HLA in healthy donors (dated by TCRdb to about 2017). The library was built by means of the immunoSEQ multiplex PCR assay. The table was pulled from immuneACCESS by TCRdb, which kept in-frame rearrangements only. Such tables lose some clones; where checked, under half of the loss comes from unresolved V genes, and the rest has no known cause. Counted in this sample were 120,000 or so clones; approximately 95% of them appeared once. Of the sample, about 1.7% is held by the ten largest clones. The sequencing input was PBMCs. The receptors stem from a young man in good health and CMV-seronegative.

CDR3 nucleotide sequence: TGTGCCTGGGGGAACCCGGGACTAGCGGGAGAGAACGAGCAGTACTTC. Protein sequence: CAWGNPGLAGENEQYF. The chain recombines TRBV30 with TRBJ2-7; 14 positions match TRBD2. Germline V gives CDR1 GTSNPN, CDR2 SVGIG (reference sequence). V trimming: 5 bases; J trimming: 5 bases; junction bases outside the gene matches: 11. The CDR3 extends over 16 amino acids.

This chain links TRBV20-1 with TRBJ2-1, with no clear D. Germline CDR1 reads DFQATT; CDR2 reads SNEGSKA (reference sequence). The V and J ends lost 3 bases and 8 bases respectively, with 5 bases between them. The CDR3 totals 10 residues. The CDR3 loop reads CSARAHEQFF. For the CDR3, the DNA is TGCAGTGCTAGGGCTCATGAGCAGTTCTTC.

This clone was seen once. The chain employs TRBV11-2 and TRBJ1-1, with a possible D match to TRBD1 (5 bases). V lost 1 base, J lost 8 bases, and 11 bases lay in between. CDR3 length: 13 residues. Germline CDR1 is SGHAT and CDR2 is FQNNGV. The CDR3 reads CASSLGFQGEAFF. The CDR3 nucleotides are TGTGCCAGCAGCTTAGGGTTTCAGGGAGAAGCTTTCTTT.

The rearrangement uses TRBV4-2 and TRBJ2-2; maybe TRBD2 (5 bases). The germline CDR1 and CDR2 sequences are LGHNA and YNFKEQ. V was cut by 4 bases and J by 0 bases, with 12 bases left in between. CDR3 length: 16 residues. CDR3 sequence: CASSPPSAANTGELFF. CDR3 sequence (DNA): TGTGCCAGCAGCCCACCATCAGCGGCGAACACCGGGGAGCTGTTTTTT.

The V and J genes are TRBV7-3 and TRBJ2-3; 9 bases agree with TRBD1. Germline V gene data show CDR1 as SGHTA and CDR2 as FQGTGA. The J segment lost 0 bases and the V segment lost 4 bases, leaving 5 bases of the junction unmatched. The CDR3 has 16 amino acids. The CDR3, as DNA: TGTGCCAGCAGCTCCCACAGGGGGCTAAGCACAGATACGCAGTATTTT. Translated: CASSSHRGLSTDTQYF.

This chain joins TRBV28 and TRBJ2-3, with 9 bases aligning to TRBD1. V dropped 5 bases and J dropped 3; count of bases not matched to a gene: 9. This CDR3 spans 16 amino acids. The germline V gene has CDR1 MDHEN and CDR2 SYDVKM. CDR3 sequence: CASSLARTGETDTQYF. The CDR3 nucleotides are TGTGCCAGCAGTCTTGCTCGGACAGGGGAAACAGATACGCAGTATTTT.

V gene TRBV7-4 combines with J gene TRBJ2-5, with D perhaps TRBD2 (5 bases). The CDR3 has 16 amino acids. Germline V gene sequence: CDR1 SGHVT, CDR2 SQSDAQ. Trimming left V 5 bases short and J 1 base short, with 17 bases between. The CDR3 spells CASSPPEVGRQETQYF. The CDR3 DNA sequence: TGTGCCAGCAGCCCCCCGGAGGTAGGCCGCCAAGAGACCCAGTACTTC. Using reference TRBV7-4 and TRBJ2-5 for the parts outside the CDR3, the full variable domain is GAGVSQSPRYKVAKRGRDVALRCDSISGHVTLYWYRQTLGQGSEVLTYSQSDAQRDKSGRPSGRFSAERPERSVSTLKIQRTEQGDSAVYLCASSPPEVGRQETQYFGPGTRLLVL.

CDR3 sequence: CSVGQGRETEAFF. In DNA form, the CDR3 reads TGCAGCGTTGGACAGGGGAGGGAGACTGAAGCTTTCTTT. V usage is TRBV29-1 and J usage is TRBJ1-1; the match to TRBD1 covers 8 bases. The CDR3 loop spans 13 amino acids. CDR1 is SQVTM, CDR2 ANQGSEA, per germline. Trimming cost V 4 bases and J 5 bases; bases outside gene matches: 6.

CDR3 in amino acids: CSVDGGEGSAGEAFF. CDR3 DNA sequence: TGCAGCGTTGATGGTGGGGAGGGGTCCGCGGGTGAAGCTTTCTTT. This chain joins TRBV29-1 and TRBJ1-1, with D perhaps TRBD1 (5 bases). Per the germline V gene, CDR1 is SQVTM and CDR2 is ANQGSEA. The CDR3 contains 15 residues. Trimming took 3 bases from V and 7 from J, leaving 21 bases between them. Variable domain in full (rest from reference TRBV29-1 and TRBJ1-1): SAVISQKPSRDICQRGTSLTIQCQVDSQVTMMFWYRQQPGQSLTLIATANQGSEATYESGFVIDKFPISRPNLTFSTLTVSNMSPEDSSIYLCSVDGGEGSAGEAFFGQGTRLTVV.

The chain uses TRBV28 and TRBJ1-2, with D possibly being TRBD1 (5 bases). CDR3 length: 13 amino acids. Germline lookup yields CDR1 MDHEN and CDR2 SYDVKM. Trimming shortened V by 6 bases and J by 6 bases, and 14 bases separated the two germline ends. CDR3 sequence: CASRPNRIDGYTF. Written as DNA, the CDR3 is TGTGCCAGCAGACCAAACAGGATAGATGGCTACACCTTC.

V gene TRBV7-9 combines with J gene TRBJ1-1; 7 bases line up with TRBD1. Germline trimming cut 5 bases from V and 5 bases from J; bases unmatched to any gene: 14. The CDR3 loop spans 16 amino acids. Per germline, CDR1 SEHNR and CDR2 FQNEAQ (reference sequence). This CDR3 reads CASSPQQGPGGTEAFF. The CDR3 nucleotides read TGTGCCAGCAGCCCGCAGCAGGGACCAGGGGGGACTGAAGCTTTCTTT.

The rearrangement links TRBV10-3 to TRBJ2-1; 14 bases line up with TRBD2. The J segment lost 7 bases and the V segment lost 4 bases, leaving 15 bases of the junction unmatched. Germline values: CDR1 ENHRY, CDR2 SYGVKD. This CDR3 has 19 residues. Here the CDR3 DNA reads TGTGCCATCAGTGGCGGACAGGGACTAGCGGGAGTGGTGGGTAATGAGCAGTTCTTC. It translates to CAISGGQGLAGVVGNEQFF.

The V and J genes are TRBV6-5 and TRBJ1-1; TRBD1 matches 7 bases. The CDR3 extends over 13 amino acids. V gave up 4 bases and J gave up 6 bases; unmatched junction bases: 5. Germline CDR1 is MNHEY and CDR2 is SVGAGI. CDR3 amino acids: CASSLTGTAEAFF. The CDR3 nucleotides read TGTGCCAGCAGTTTAACCGGGACAGCTGAAGCTTTCTTT.

This chain links TRBV9 with TRBJ1-5; D remains unclear. The CDR3 covers 13 residues. Germline values: CDR1 SGDLS, CDR2 YYNGEE. V lost 2 bases and J lost 3, with 6 bases in between. The CDR3 nucleotides read TGTGCCAGCAGCGTCGGTATCAATCAGCCCCAGCATTTT. Translating gives CASSVGINQPQHF.

This chain joins TRBV6-1 and TRBJ2-5; D is ambiguous. CDR3 length equals 14 residues. Trimming left V 0 bases short and J 5 bases short, with 10 bases between. CDR1 MNHNS and CDR2 SASEGT come from the germline V gene. CDR3: CASSEAGVSETQYF. In DNA form, the CDR3 reads TGTGCCAGCAGTGAAGCAGGAGTGTCGGAGACCCAGTACTTC.

This chain connects TRBV13 to TRBJ2-1; D is unclear. V was trimmed by 8 bases and J by 5 bases, leaving 16 bases between them. Per the germline V gene, CDR1 is PRHDT and CDR2 is FYEKMQ (reference sequence). This CDR3 contains 14 residues. The DNA for the CDR3 is TGTGCCAGCCGTGGAGTAGCCGTTAACAATGAGCAGTTCTTC. It encodes CASRGVAVNNEQFF.

The table lists this clone with a count of one. The chain has TRBV9 and TRBJ2-3; TRBD2 is a possible D gene (5 bases). V lost 0 bases, J lost 3 bases, and 11 bases lay in between. Germline V gene sequence: CDR1 SGDLS, CDR2 YYNGEE. The CDR3 is 15 residues long. CDR3 protein: CASSVVASSTDTQYF. CDR3 DNA sequence: TGTGCCAGCAGCGTAGTGGCTAGCAGTACAGATACGCAGTATTTT.

The V call is TRBV7-9, the J call TRBJ1-1, with D hard to call. The CDR3 totals 13 residues. Per the germline V gene, CDR1 is SEHNR and CDR2 is FQNEAQ (reference sequence). V was pared by 5 bases and J by 0 bases, with 7 bases between. The CDR3 reads CASSPRMNTEAFF. CDR3 sequence (DNA): TGTGCCAGCAGCCCCAGAATGAACACTGAAGCTTTCTTT.

The CDR3 DNA reads TGTGCCAGCAGCTCTGGGACTAGCGGGAGTGTGAATGAGCAGTTCTTC. Amino acid sequence: CASSSGTSGSVNEQFF. The chain recombines TRBV5-4 with TRBJ2-1; 14 nucleotides align to TRBD2. The V gene's germline CDR1 is SGHNT and CDR2 YYREEE (reference sequence). The CDR3 extends over 16 amino acids. V was clipped by 3 bases and J by 7 bases; unmatched bases: 6.

This chain connects TRBV28 to TRBJ2-7; 8 bases match TRBD1. Trimming removed 6 bases from V and 3 bases from J; junction bases left unmatched: 13. Germline V gene lookup returns CDR1 MDHEN and CDR2 SYDVKM. The CDR3 totals 16 residues. CDR3 DNA sequence: TGTGCCAGCAGCACTACTTCCAGGGGGCCCCTCTACGAGCAGTACTTC. It is translated as CASSTTSRGPLYEQYF.

This clone was observed once. The chain employs TRBV2 and TRBJ2-3, with 7 bases that match TRBD1. CDR1 is SNHLY, CDR2 FYNNEI, per germline. V shed 6 bases and J 5 bases; nucleotides not matched to a gene: 20. This CDR3 contains 18 residues. The DNA of the CDR3 is TGTGCCAGCAGCAAGGGGGCCGGTTTACATATTCTGAGAGATACGCAGTATTTT. It translates to CASSKGAGLHILRDTQYF.

The count of this clone is one. J is TRBJ1-2 and V is TRBV20-1; D remains unclear. The CDR3 sequence is 11 residues long. Germline lookup yields CDR1 DFQATT and CDR2 SNEGSKA (reference sequence). The V end lost 3 bases, the J end lost 6 bases, and 8 bases lay between the germline ends. CDR3 bases: TGCAGTGCTAGCCTAGACCATGGCTACACCTTC. It encodes CSASLDHGYTF.

The J gene is TRBJ1-1, the V gene TRBV2; D unclear. There are 13 residues in the CDR3. Germline CDR1 is SNHLY and CDR2 is FYNNEI. V lost 6 bases and J 0 bases, leaving 8 bases between the germline ends. The CDR3 protein is CASRKTVNTEAFF. In nucleotides, the CDR3 is TGTGCCAGCAGGAAAACAGTGAACACTGAAGCTTTCTTT.

This clone was detected once. The chain recombines TRBV5-1 with TRBJ2-7; the match to TRBD1 covers 9 bases. Germline CDR1 and CDR2: SGHRS and YFSETQ. Unmatched junction bases numbered 8, after V lost 4 bases and J lost 0 bases. The CDR3 loop spans 16 amino acids. The CDR3 reads CASSPPRTGDSYEQYF. For the CDR3, the DNA is TGCGCCAGCAGCCCGCCCAGGACAGGGGACTCCTACGAGCAGTACTTC.

The J gene is TRBJ2-2, the V gene TRBV4-2; no clear D gene. Germline loops: CDR1 LGHNA, CDR2 YNFKEQ. V lost 0 bases and J 3 bases, leaving 8 bases between the germline ends. The length of the CDR3 is 15 residues. The DNA for the CDR3 is TGTGCCAGCAGCCAAGATCAACCAGACACCGGGGAGCTGTTTTTT. Its translation: CASSQDQPDTGELFF.

This rearrangement joins TRBV12-5 to TRBJ2-7, with TRBD2 as a possible D gene (6 bases). Germline V gene sequence: CDR1 LGHNT, CDR2 FRNRAP. The V end lost 7 bases, the J end lost 3 bases, and 13 bases lay between the germline ends. This CDR3 comprises 13 residues. The CDR3 reads CASESGVGYEQYF. The CDR3 DNA is TGTGCTAGTGAGTCGGGAGTTGGCTACGAGCAGTACTTC.

The V and J genes are TRBV4-1 and TRBJ2-2; 13 positions agree with TRBD2. Germline CDR1 reads MGHRA; CDR2 reads YSYEKL. There are 16 residues in the CDR3. V shed 5 bases, J shed 6 bases, and the junction held 6 bases outside the gene matches. This chain's CDR3 is CASSFQTSGRSGELFF. CDR3 coding DNA: TGCGCCAGCAGCTTCCAGACTAGCGGGAGGTCCGGGGAGCTGTTTTTT.

The V gene is TRBV27, the J gene TRBJ2-7, with a tentative D call TRBD1 (6 bases). The germline V and J ends were trimmed by 6 bases and 1 base, with 10 bases remaining between them. The CDR3 has 13 residues. The germline V gene encodes CDR1 MNHEY and CDR2 SMNVEV (reference sequence). This chain's CDR3 is CASRLDRSYEQYF. CDR3 coding DNA: TGTGCCAGCAGATTAGACAGGTCCTACGAGCAGTACTTC.

The rearrangement uses TRBV28 and TRBJ1-1; D remains ambiguous. Deletions cut 5 bases from V and 7 bases from J, with 11 bases between. The CDR3 consists of 12 residues. Germline loops: CDR1 MDHEN, CDR2 SYDVKM. The CDR3: CASSPPSREAFF. CDR3 bases: TGTGCCAGCAGTCCCCCCTCCCGTGAAGCTTTCTTT. The variable domain in full, completed from reference TRBV28 and TRBJ1-1, reads DVKVTQSSRYLVKRTGEKVFLECVQDMDHENMFWYRQDPGLGLRLIYFSYDVKMKEKGDIPEGYSVSREKKERFSLILESASTNQTSMYLCASSPPSREAFFGQGTRLTVV.

V gene TRBV6-1 combines with J gene TRBJ2-2, with 7 bases lining up with TRBD1. Germline trimming cut 1 base from V and 4 bases from J; bases unmatched to any gene: 3. The CDR3 extends over 15 amino acids. The V gene's germline CDR1 is MNHNS and CDR2 SASEGT. In nucleotides, the CDR3 is TGTGCCAGCAGTGAAGAGGCAGGGGGCACCGGGGAGCTGTTTTTT. It codes for CASSEEAGGTGELFF.

Here the CDR3 reads CASSPPRQESYEQYF. The CDR3 bases are TGTGCCAGCTCACCCCCCAGACAGGAGTCCTACGAGCAGTACTTC. The chain recombines TRBV18 with TRBJ2-7, with D possibly matching TRBD1 (6 bases). Germline CDR1 is KGHSH and CDR2 is LQKENI. Trimming cost V 3 bases and J 1 base, with 13 bases left between them. This CDR3 has 15 amino acids.

V gene TRBV18 combines with J gene TRBJ2-1; 7 bases are a match to TRBD2. Germline V gene data show CDR1 as KGHSH and CDR2 as LQKENI. Unmatched junction bases numbered 12, after V lost 3 bases and J lost 7 bases. The CDR3 is made up of 16 amino acids. CDR3 in amino acids: CASSPLGLAVNNEQFF. The CDR3 nucleotides read TGTGCCAGCTCACCCCTCGGGCTAGCGGTGAATAATGAGCAGTTCTTC. Looking up the rest from reference TRBV18 and TRBJ2-1 gives the full variable domain: NAGVMQNPRHLVRRRGQEARLRCSPMKGHSHVYWYRQLPEEGLKFMVYLQKENIIDESGMPKERFSAEFPKEGPSILRIQQVVRGDSAAYFCASSPLGLAVNNEQFFGPGTRLTVL.